A single sample is the source of the 17 T cell receptor beta chains below, sequenced in a study of cytomegalovirus exposure and HLA in healthy donors. Primers: 60 Vbeta forward and 13 Jbeta reverse. This table comes from immunoSEQ multiplex PCR, and its TCRdb copy is limited to in-frame clones, with some not included. The table lists over 100,000 clones, 80% of them singletons. The sample consisted of PBMCs. These TCRs come from a man aged 25-40 years in good health and CMV-seronegative.

This clone was observed once. The CDR3 DNA reads TGTGCCAGCAGTGCGAACCGAGTCCTCTACGAGCAGTACTTC. Protein sequence: CASSANRVLYEQYF. This rearrangement joins TRBV2 to TRBJ2-7; D not certain. The V gene's germline CDR1 is SNHLY and CDR2 FYNNEI. This CDR3 is built from 14 residues. V was trimmed by 4 bases and J by 3 bases, leaving 13 bases between them.

The V and J genes are TRBV29-1 and TRBJ1-2; D unresolved. V lost 0 bases and J lost 5, with 16 bases in between. CDR1 and CDR2 (germline): SQVTM, ANQGSEA. CDR3 length: 15 amino acids. CDR3 in amino acids: CSVEEGRGGQYGYTF. CDR3 bases: TGCAGCGTTGAAGAAGGCCGGGGAGGCCAGTATGGCTACACCTTC.

The chain carries TRBV30 and TRBJ2-4; maybe TRBD1 (6 bases). The germline V gene has CDR1 GTSNPN and CDR2 SVGIG (reference sequence). CDR3 length: 13 residues. Deletions cut 0 bases from V and 6 bases from J, with 9 bases between. The CDR3: CAWSVQGVNIQYF. CDR3 DNA: TGTGCCTGGAGTGTACAGGGTGTAAACATTCAGTACTTC.

The gene calls are TRBV30 and TRBJ2-1; 13 nucleotides match TRBD2. In germline, CDR1 is GTSNPN, CDR2 SVGIG (reference sequence). The CDR3 consists of 12 residues. Trimming at V came to 4 bases and at J to 14 bases, leaving 5 bases not matched to a gene. The CDR3 region is CAWKTSGRSKFF. CDR3 DNA: TGTGCCTGGAAGACTAGCGGGAGGTCGAAGTTCTTC.

The J gene is TRBJ2-5, the V gene TRBV19; 10 bases line up with TRBD1. The CDR3 runs 14 residues. Trimming cost V 8 bases and J 5 bases; bases outside gene matches: 8. Germline V gene data show CDR1 as LNHDA and CDR2 as SQIVND (reference sequence). Here the CDR3 reads CASRRTGGRETQYF. The CDR3 DNA sequence: TGTGCCAGTCGCCGGACAGGGGGACGGGAGACCCAGTACTTC.

The V and J genes are TRBV4-3 and TRBJ2-2, with D possibly TRBD1 on 6 matching bases. Germline assignment: CDR1 LGHNA and CDR2 YSLEER. The CDR3 totals 17 residues. Trimming left V 1 base short and J 2 bases short, with 14 bases between. DNA of the CDR3: TGCGCCAGCAGCCAAGTATTGTGGGACATAAACACCGGGGAGCTGTTTTTT. This gives the protein CASSQVLWDINTGELFF.

The rearrangement joins TRBV13 to TRBJ2-7; possible D gene TRBD2, 5 bases. V was trimmed by 5 bases and J by 5 bases, leaving 16 bases between them. The CDR3 covers 14 residues. Germline V gene data show CDR1 as PRHDT and CDR2 as FYEKMQ (reference sequence). CDR3 in amino acids: CASSVAGEANEQYF. The CDR3 nucleotides read TGTGCCAGCAGCGTTGCCGGGGAAGCGAACGAGCAGTACTTC.

The chain uses TRBV11-2 and TRBJ2-7; TRBD1 is a possible D gene (6 bases). This CDR3 has 16 residues. The germline V gene encodes CDR1 SGHAT and CDR2 FQNNGV. Between the trimmed V and J ends, which lost 5 bases and 4 bases, there was a span of 21 bases. CDR3 DNA: TGTGCCAGCAGCCCAACCGGGACACAATCTAGGTACGAGCAGTACTTC. Translating it yields CASSPTGTQSRYEQYF.

This clone was detected only a few times. This chain uses TRBV5-1 with TRBJ2-1; TRBD1 agrees at 11 bases. The CDR3 is 16 amino acids. Germline V gives CDR1 SGHRS, CDR2 YFSETQ. V shed 4 bases, J shed 5 bases, and the junction held 8 bases outside the gene matches. This CDR3 is CASSIRTGGEHNEQFF. CDR3 coding DNA: TGCGCCAGCAGCATTCGGACAGGGGGCGAGCACAATGAGCAGTTCTTC.

The rearrangement uses TRBV5-1 and TRBJ1-4, with D perhaps matching TRBD1 (6 bases). This CDR3 spans 15 amino acids. Germline assignment: CDR1 SGHRS and CDR2 YFSETQ. V lost 4 bases, J lost 9 bases, and 19 bases lay in between. CDR3: CASSLQGSFGKKLFF. CDR3 bases: TGCGCCAGCAGCCTACAGGGTAGTTTTGGTAAAAAACTGTTTTTT. The complete variable domain, with remaining parts taken from reference TRBV5-1 and TRBJ1-4, reads KAGVTQTPRYLIKTRGQQVTLSCSPISGHRSVSWYQQTPGQGLQFLFEYFSETQRNKGNFPGRFSGRQFSNSRSEMNVSTLELGDSALYLCASSLQGSFGKKLFFGSGTQLSVL.

V is TRBV6-6 and J is TRBJ2-7; 12 bases are shared with TRBD2. V was pared by 6 bases and J by 10 bases, with 7 bases of the junction left unmatched. Germline loops: CDR1 MNHNY, CDR2 SVGAGI (reference sequence). This CDR3 is built from 13 residues. In nucleotides, the CDR3 is TGTGCCAGCAGCGCGCTAGCGGGAGGGCCCCAGTACTTC. Protein sequence: CASSALAGGPQYF.

The DNA for the CDR3 is TGCGCCAGCAGCCAAGGAGTTAACTCCTACGAGCAGTACTTC. Translation: CASSQGVNSYEQYF. The chain employs TRBV4-1 and TRBJ2-7; D is undetermined. This CDR3 is 14 amino acids long. Between the trimmed V and J ends, which lost 1 base and 0 bases, there was a span of 7 bases. Germline V gives CDR1 MGHRA, CDR2 YSYEKL.

This clone has more than one count but fewer than ten. The chain joins TRBV11-2 to TRBJ2-1, with 7 bases that match TRBD2. The germline gives CDR1 SGHAT, CDR2 FQNNGV. Trimming took 6 bases from V and 3 from J; bases not matched to a gene: 14. This CDR3 has 17 residues. CDR3 amino acids: CASRKGRLADNYNEQFF. DNA for the CDR3: TGTGCCAGCAGGAAAGGACGTCTAGCGGATAACTACAATGAGCAGTTCTTC.

V is TRBV10-3 and J is TRBJ1-5, with D perhaps matching TRBD1 (5 bases). Trimming removed 0 bases from V and 4 bases from J, with 10 bases in between. The length of the CDR3 is 15 residues. In germline, CDR1 is ENHRY, CDR2 SYGVKD. CDR3 DNA: TGTGCCATCAGTGAGTCTGGTGGGGGGAATCAGCCCCAGCATTTT. Translation: CAISESGGGNQPQHF.

The V gene is TRBV10-3, the J gene TRBJ2-5; weak D call: TRBD1 (7 bases). The germline gives CDR1 ENHRY, CDR2 SYGVKD. The CDR3 is 15 amino acids. The germline V and J ends were trimmed by 10 bases and 0 bases, with 18 bases remaining between them. The CDR3 region has the DNA TGTGCCAGCACCCCGCAGGGGGGTCACCAAGAGACCCAGTACTTC. Its translation is CASTPQGGHQETQYF.

The V call is TRBV9, the J call TRBJ1-2; 7 positions agree with TRBD1. From germline, CDR1 is SGDLS and CDR2 YYNGEE. The CDR3 sequence is 14 residues long. The ends lost 3 bases at V and 4 bases at J; junction bases unmatched: 6. CDR3 in amino acids: CASSETTGIYGYTF. CDR3 sequence (DNA): TGTGCCAGCAGCGAGACGACAGGGATCTATGGCTACACCTTC.

J is TRBJ1-1 and V is TRBV2, with no clear D. Germline CDR1 is SNHLY and CDR2 is FYNNEI. Trimming left V 2 bases short and J 3 bases short, with 10 bases between. The CDR3 covers 14 residues. CDR3 nucleotide sequence: TGTGCCAGCAGTGAAACCGGGGTCGACACTGAAGCTTTCTTT. Its protein is CASSETGVDTEAFF.